Listed below are T cell receptor beta chains from one sample, sequenced in a study of control samples from healthy donors and cancer patients. Data came from immunoSEQ multiplex PCR; TCRdb stores just in-frame clones and leaves some out. This table has about 170,000 clones, 91% appearing once. Specimen: blood. These receptors came from a woman under 40 in good health. The CDR3 runs from the conserved cysteine through the conserved F or W. The order of the fields is D gene, J gene, V gene, clone size, CDR3 protein, CDR3 DNA. A D gene is named only where the DNA matches it firmly. For some rows the clone size is stated as once, few or many, or as a class when expanded; others skip it.

- TRBJ1-5 TRBV12-3/TRBV12-4 once CASSFGSNQPQHF TGTGCCAGCAGTTTCGGCAGCAATCAGCCCCAGCATTTT
TRBD2 TRBJ2-3 TRBV3-1/TRBV3-2 once CASSQDRLAGGTDTQYF TGTGCCAGCAGCCAAGATCGGCTAGCGGGGGGCACAGATACGCAGTATTTT
- TRBJ2-3 TRBV6-4 - CASSDSATDTQYF TGTGCCAGCAGTGACTCGGCCACAGATACGCAGTATTTT
- TRBJ2-7 TRBV19 - CASPGTRSYEQYF TGTGCCAGTCCCGGGACACGCTCCTACGAGCAGTACTTC
- TRBJ2-1 TRBV4-3 - CASSQDTAVVNEQFF TGCGCCAGCAGCCAAGATACAGCGGTGGTCAATGAGCAGTTCTTC
TRBD2 TRBJ2-7 TRBV2 - CASSDPSTSGSSEQYF TGTGCCAGCAGTGACCCCTCGACTAGCGGGAGCTCCGAGCAGTACTTC
TRBD1 TRBJ1-6 TRBV29-1 - CSARTGGDSPLHF TGCAGCGCCCGGACAGGGGGGGATTCACCCCTCCACTTT
- TRBJ1-4 TRBV7-2 - CASSLPGTANEKLFF TGTGCCAGCAGCTTACCCGGGACGGCTAATGAAAAACTGTTTTTT
TRBD1 TRBJ2-5 TRBV10-3 - CAIRGQAQETQYF TGTGCCATCAGGGGACAGGCGCAAGAGACCCAGTACTTC
TRBD1 TRBJ1-5 TRBV4-1 - CASRDSHSNQPQHF TGCGCCAGCCGGGACAGCCATAGCAATCAGCCCCAGCATTTT
- TRBJ2-1 TRBV7-9 - CASSPDRYNEQFF TGTGCCAGCAGCCCCGACAGGTACAATGAGCAGTTCTTC
TRBD2 TRBJ2-1 TRBV10-2 few CASSGTSGANEQFF TGCGCCAGCAGTGGGACTAGCGGGGCCAATGAGCAGTTCTTC
- TRBJ2-1 TRBV19 - CASSIRRENEQFF TGTGCCAGTAGTATACGCAGGGAAAATGAGCAGTTCTTC
- TRBJ2-7 TRBV12-3/TRBV12-4 - CASSSGQIYEQYF TGTGCCAGCAGTTCCGGACAGATCTACGAGCAGTACTTC
TRBD2 TRBJ2-7 TRBV7-2 - CASSLGWREYEQYF TGTGCCAGCAGCTTAGGGTGGCGGGAGTACGAGCAGTACTTC
TRBD2 TRBJ2-4 TRBV12-3/TRBV12-4 - CASSLARGNIQYF TGTGCCAGCAGTTTAGCGCGGGGGAACATTCAGTACTTC
- TRBJ2-6 TRBV6-1 - CASSEAQGTGANVLTF TGTGCCAGCAGTGAAGCGCAGGGGACTGGGGCCAACGTCCTGACTTTC
- TRBJ1-1 TRBV10-3 - CAISEGGATMNTEAFF TGTGCCATCAGTGAGGGGGGGGCTACTATGAACACTGAAGCTTTCTTT
- TRBJ2-5 TRBV2 - CASSDLETQYF TGTGCCAGCAGTGATCTGGAGACCCAGTACTTC
- TRBJ2-1 TRBV5-1 - CASRGSSYNEQFF TGCGCCAGCAGGGGGAGCTCCTACAATGAGCAGTTCTTC
- TRBJ1-3 TRBV5-5 - CASSLLDSGNTIYF TGTGCCAGCAGCTTATTGGACTCTGGAAACACCATATATTTT
TRBD1 TRBJ1-1 TRBV20-1 - CSATGGTEAFF TGCAGTGCCACAGGGGGAACTGAAGCTTTCTTT
TRBD2 TRBJ2-3 TRBV6-4 - CASSGTSGGTDTQYF TGTGCCAGCAGCGGGACTAGCGGGGGCACAGATACGCAGTATTTT
- TRBJ2-2 TRBV18 - CASSRGVTGELFF TGTGCCAGCTCACGAGGGGTCACCGGGGAGCTGTTTTTT
- TRBJ1-2 TRBV18 once CASSPTPNYGYTF TGTGCCAGCTCACCGACTCCCAACTATGGCTACACCTTC
- TRBJ2-7 TRBV27 - CASSSGGHRSYEQYF TGTGCCAGCAGTTCGGGGGGACACCGATCCTACGAGCAGTACTTC
TRBD1 TRBJ2-6 TRBV18 - CASSDRGPGANVLTF TGTGCCAGCTCAGACAGGGGGCCTGGGGCCAACGTCCTGACTTTC
TRBD1 TRBJ1-1 TRBV10-3 - CAIRGTGGGTEAFF TGTGCCATCAGGGGGACAGGGGGCGGGACTGAAGCTTTCTTT
TRBD1 TRBJ1-2 TRBV11-3 once CASSRTGYGYTF TGTGCCAGCAGCCGGACAGGTTATGGCTACACCTTC
- TRBJ2-1 TRBV6-2/TRBV6-3 - CASSYRETNEQFF TGTGCCAGCAGTTATCGGGAGACCAATGAGCAGTTCTTC
- TRBJ1-6 TRBV5-4 - CASSPDRSNSPLHF TGTGCCAGCAGCCCTGACAGGAGTAATTCACCCCTCCACTTT
- TRBJ1-1 TRBV7-9 - CASSFKGNTEAFF TGTGCCAGCAGCTTTAAAGGGAACACTGAAGCTTTCTTT
- TRBJ1-3 TRBV4-3 - CASSQDRGTGNTIYF TGCGCCAGCAGCCAAGATCGGGGGACTGGAAACACCATATATTTT
- TRBJ1-5 TRBV6-1 - CASSDRAGGQPQHF TGTGCCAGCAGTGACAGGGCGGGAGGGCAGCCCCAGCATTTT
- TRBJ1-3 TRBV12-5 - CASGPGGSGNTIYF TGTGCTAGTGGTCCCGGGGGCAGTGGAAACACCATATATTTT
- TRBJ1-1 TRBV4-1 - CASSQVGGPTEAFF TGCGCCAGCAGCCAAGTTGGGGGCCCCACTGAAGCTTTCTTT
- TRBJ2-1 TRBV7-3 - CASSLTQNEQFF TGTGCCAGCAGCTTAACTCAGAATGAGCAGTTCTTC
- TRBJ1-5 TRBV6-2/TRBV6-3 - CASSYTENQPQHF TGTGCCAGCAGTTACACAGAGAATCAGCCCCAGCATTTT
- TRBJ1-1 TRBV10-1 - CASSQGRNTEAFF TGCGCCAGCAGTCAGGGTAGGAACACTGAAGCTTTCTTT
TRBD1 TRBJ2-7 TRBV10-3 - CAISETVRGPSYEQYF TGTGCCATCAGTGAGACGGTCAGGGGGCCCTCCTACGAGCAGTACTTC
- TRBJ1-1 TRBV7-2 - CASSLGGQNTEAFF TGTGCCAGCAGCTTAGGGGGACAGAACACTGAAGCTTTCTTT
TRBD1 TRBJ2-1 TRBV7-9 - CASSLGDRGNPQFF TGTGCCAGCAGCTTAGGGGACAGGGGTAATCCCCAGTTCTTC
- TRBJ2-1 TRBV7-9 - CASSFQGGAYNEQFF TGTGCCAGCAGCTTTCAGGGGGGTGCCTACAATGAGCAGTTCTTC
TRBD1 TRBJ1-2 TRBV5-1 - CASSYVGTDGYTF TGCGCCAGCAGCTACGTTGGGACAGATGGCTACACCTTC
TRBD1 TRBJ1-2 TRBV18 - CASSPLSGTGGPDYGYTF TGTGCCAGCTCACCACTGTCGGGGACAGGGGGCCCTGACTATGGCTACACCTTC
TRBD1 TRBJ1-5 TRBV6-2/TRBV6-3 - CASSQRQGRYSNQPQHF TGTGCCAGCAGTCAAAGACAGGGGAGGTATAGCAATCAGCCCCAGCATTTT
- TRBJ1-1 TRBV7-7 once CASSLTANTEAFF TGTGCCAGCAGCTTAACCGCGAACACTGAAGCTTTCTTT
TRBD2 TRBJ2-3 TRBV24-1 - CATSDLAREATDTQYF TGTGCCACCAGTGATTTGGCGCGGGAGGCTACAGATACGCAGTATTTT
TRBD1 TRBJ1-5 TRBV7-6 - CASSLGQGVQPQHF TGTGCCAGCAGCTTAGGACAGGGCGTTCAGCCCCAGCATTTT
TRBD2 TRBJ2-1 TRBV7-9 - CASSQTSGRANEQFF TGTGCCAGCAGCCAGACTAGCGGGAGGGCCAATGAGCAGTTCTTC
- TRBJ2-1 TRBV30 - CAWSVAQVAYNEQFF TGTGCCTGGAGTGTAGCGCAGGTAGCATACAATGAGCAGTTCTTC
- TRBJ2-7 TRBV4-3 once CASSQGGLTYEQYF TGCGCCAGCAGCCAAGGGGGACTCACGTACGAGCAGTACTTC
TRBD1 TRBJ1-1 TRBV6-5 - CASRPGQGWTEAFF TGTGCCAGCAGACCAGGACAGGGTTGGACTGAAGCTTTCTTT
TRBD2 TRBJ2-1 TRBV6-1 - CASSGAGGRFGEQFF TGTGCCAGCAGTGGAGCGGGGGGGCGTTTCGGTGAGCAGTTCTTC
TRBD2 TRBJ2-5 TRBV6-5 - CASRRLAGGGETQYF TGTGCCAGCAGACGACTAGCGGGAGGGGGGGAGACCCAGTACTTC
TRBD1 TRBJ2-1 TRBV27 - CASSKTGSYYNEQFF TGTGCCAGCAGTAAGACAGGGTCCTACTACAATGAGCAGTTCTTC
TRBD1 TRBJ2-5 TRBV2 once CATPFPGQGGGETQYF TGTGCCACCCCCTTCCCGGGACAGGGAGGGGGAGAGACCCAGTACTTC
- TRBJ2-3 TRBV6-2/TRBV6-3 - CASSSAGASTDTQYF TGTGCCAGCAGTTCGGCCGGGGCTAGCACAGATACGCAGTATTTT
TRBD1 TRBJ1-2 TRBV19 - CASIGTGDYGYTF TGTGCCAGTATTGGGACAGGGGACTATGGCTACACCTTC
- TRBJ2-5 TRBV4-3 once CASSQVVFQETQYF TGCGCCAGCAGCCAAGTGGTATTTCAAGAGACCCAGTACTTC